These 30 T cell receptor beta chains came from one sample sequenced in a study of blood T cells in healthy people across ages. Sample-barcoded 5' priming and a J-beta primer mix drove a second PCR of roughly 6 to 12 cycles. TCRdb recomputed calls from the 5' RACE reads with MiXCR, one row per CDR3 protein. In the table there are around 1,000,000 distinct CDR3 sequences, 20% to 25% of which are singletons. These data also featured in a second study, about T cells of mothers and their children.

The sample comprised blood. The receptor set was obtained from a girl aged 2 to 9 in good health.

The CDR3 DNA sequence: TGTGCCAGCAGCCCGCGGGGGTCAGCGGGGGAGGAGCAGTTCTTC. Its translation is CASSPRGSAGEEQFF. J is TRBJ2-1 and V is TRBV13; 8 bases are shared with TRBD2. With V trimmed by 5 bases and J by 10 bases, 13 bases remained unmatched. The CDR3 contains 15 residues. Germline V gives CDR1 PRHDT, CDR2 FYEKMQ (reference sequence). Combining the CDR3 with reference TRBV13 and TRBJ2-1 gives the whole variable domain AAGVIQSPRHLIKEKRETATLKCYPIPRHDTVYWYQQGPGQDPQFLISFYEKMQSDKGSIPDRFSAQQFSDYHSELNMSSLELGDSALYFCASSPRGSAGEEQFFGPGTRLTVL.

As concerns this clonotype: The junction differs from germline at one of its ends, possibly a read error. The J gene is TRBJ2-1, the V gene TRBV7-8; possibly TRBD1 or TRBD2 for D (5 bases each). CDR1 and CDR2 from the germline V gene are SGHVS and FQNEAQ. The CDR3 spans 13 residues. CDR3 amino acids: CASSLANSGTAVF. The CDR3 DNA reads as TGTGCCAGCAGCTTAGCTAATTCTGGGACGGCAGTCTTC.

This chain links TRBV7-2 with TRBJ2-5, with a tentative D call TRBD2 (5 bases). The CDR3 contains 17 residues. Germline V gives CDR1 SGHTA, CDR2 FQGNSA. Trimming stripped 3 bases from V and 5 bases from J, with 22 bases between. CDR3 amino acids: CASSFRTSGLIPETQYF. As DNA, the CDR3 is TGTGCCAGCAGCTTCAGGACGAGCGGCCTAATTCCGGAGACCCAGTACTTC.

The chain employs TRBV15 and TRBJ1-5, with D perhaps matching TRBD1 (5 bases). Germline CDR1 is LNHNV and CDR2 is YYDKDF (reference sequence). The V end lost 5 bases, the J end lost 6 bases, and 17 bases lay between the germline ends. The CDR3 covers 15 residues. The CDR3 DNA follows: TGTGCCACCAGCTCAGACAGCGAGGGCGGTCAGCCCCAGCATTTT. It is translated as CATSSDSEGGQPQHF.

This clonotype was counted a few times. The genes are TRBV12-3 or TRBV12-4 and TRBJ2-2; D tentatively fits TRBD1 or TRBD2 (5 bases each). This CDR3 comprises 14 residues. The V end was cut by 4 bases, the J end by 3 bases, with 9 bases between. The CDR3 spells CASSWDGYTGELFF. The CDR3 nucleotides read TGTGCCAGCAGTTGGGACGGATACACCGGGGAGCTGTTTTTT.

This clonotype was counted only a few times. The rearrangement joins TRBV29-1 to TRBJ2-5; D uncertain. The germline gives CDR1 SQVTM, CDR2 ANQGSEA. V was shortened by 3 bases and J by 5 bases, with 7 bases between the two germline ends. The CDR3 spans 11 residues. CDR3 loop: CSVDTQETQYF. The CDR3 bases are TGCAGCGTTGATACCCAGGAGACCCAGTACTTC. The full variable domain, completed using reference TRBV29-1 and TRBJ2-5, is SAVISQKPSRDICQRGTSLTIQCQVDSQVTMMFWYRQQPGQSLTLIATANQGSEATYESGFVIDKFPISRPNLTFSTLTVSNMSPEDSSIYLCSVDTQETQYFGPGTRLLVL.

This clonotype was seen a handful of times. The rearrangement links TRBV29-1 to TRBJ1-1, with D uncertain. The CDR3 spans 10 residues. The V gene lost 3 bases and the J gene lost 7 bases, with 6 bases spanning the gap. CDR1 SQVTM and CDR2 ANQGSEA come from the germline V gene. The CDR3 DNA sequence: TGCAGCGTTGAGGAGGTTGAAGCTTTCTTT. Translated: CSVEEVEAFF.

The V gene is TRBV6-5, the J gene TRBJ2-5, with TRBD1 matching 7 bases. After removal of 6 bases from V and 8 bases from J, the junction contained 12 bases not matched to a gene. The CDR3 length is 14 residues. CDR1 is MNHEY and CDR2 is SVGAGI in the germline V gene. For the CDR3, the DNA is TGTGCCAGCAGCCCGGATCCAAGGGGGCGCACCCAGTACTTC. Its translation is CASSPDPRGRTQYF.

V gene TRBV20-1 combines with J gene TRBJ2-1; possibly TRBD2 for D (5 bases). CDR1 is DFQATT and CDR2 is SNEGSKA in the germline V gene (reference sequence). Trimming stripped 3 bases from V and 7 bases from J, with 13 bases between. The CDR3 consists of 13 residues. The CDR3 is CSASGLNGNEQFF. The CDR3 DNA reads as TGCAGTGCTAGCGGACTCAACGGGAATGAGCAGTTCTTC.

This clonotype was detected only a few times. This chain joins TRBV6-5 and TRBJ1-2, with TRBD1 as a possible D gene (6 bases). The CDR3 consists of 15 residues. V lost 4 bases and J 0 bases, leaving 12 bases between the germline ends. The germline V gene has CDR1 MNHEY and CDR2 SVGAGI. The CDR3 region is CASSSTGQSNYGYTF. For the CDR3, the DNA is TGTGCCAGCAGTTCTACAGGGCAATCTAACTATGGCTACACCTTC.

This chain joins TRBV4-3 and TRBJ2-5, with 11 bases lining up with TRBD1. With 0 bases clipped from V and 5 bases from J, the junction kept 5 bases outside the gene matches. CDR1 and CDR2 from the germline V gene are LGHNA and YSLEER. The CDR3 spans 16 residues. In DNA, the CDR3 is TGCGCCAGCAGCCAAGAAGGACAGGGGGCGTTTGAGACCCAGTACTTC. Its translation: CASSQEGQGAFETQYF.

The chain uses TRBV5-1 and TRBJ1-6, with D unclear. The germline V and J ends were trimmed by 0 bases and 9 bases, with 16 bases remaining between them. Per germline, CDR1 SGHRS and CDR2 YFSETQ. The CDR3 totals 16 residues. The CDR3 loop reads CASSLGRAGRASPLHF. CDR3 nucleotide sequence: TGCGCCAGCAGCTTGGGAAGGGCCGGAAGGGCTTCACCCCTCCACTTT.

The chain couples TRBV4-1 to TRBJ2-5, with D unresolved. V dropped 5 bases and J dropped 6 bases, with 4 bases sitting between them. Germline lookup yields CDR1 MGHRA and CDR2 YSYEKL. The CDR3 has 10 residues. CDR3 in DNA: TGCGCCAGCAGCTGGAAGACCCAGTACTTC. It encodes CASSWKTQYF.

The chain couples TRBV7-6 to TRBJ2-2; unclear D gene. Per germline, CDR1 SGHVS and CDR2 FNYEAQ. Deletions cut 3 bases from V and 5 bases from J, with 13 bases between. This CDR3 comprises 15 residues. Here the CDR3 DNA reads TGTGCCAGCAGCTTGGCCCTGACCGAGACCGGGGAGCTGTTTTTT. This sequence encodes CASSLALTETGELFF.

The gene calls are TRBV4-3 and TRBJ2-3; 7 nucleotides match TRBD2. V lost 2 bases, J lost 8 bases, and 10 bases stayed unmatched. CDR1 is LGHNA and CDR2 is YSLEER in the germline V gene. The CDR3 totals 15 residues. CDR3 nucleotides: TGCGCCAGCAGCCAACGGGGGGAGCGGGGAAGTACGCAGTATTTT. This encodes CASSQRGERGSTQYF.

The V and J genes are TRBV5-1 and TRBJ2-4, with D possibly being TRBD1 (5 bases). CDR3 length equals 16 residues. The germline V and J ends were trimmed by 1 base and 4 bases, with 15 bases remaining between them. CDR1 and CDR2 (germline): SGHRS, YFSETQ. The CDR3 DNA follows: TGCGCCAGCAGCTTGCTGGACGGTGGGGCGAAAAACATTCAGTACTTC. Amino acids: CASSLLDGGAKNIQYF.

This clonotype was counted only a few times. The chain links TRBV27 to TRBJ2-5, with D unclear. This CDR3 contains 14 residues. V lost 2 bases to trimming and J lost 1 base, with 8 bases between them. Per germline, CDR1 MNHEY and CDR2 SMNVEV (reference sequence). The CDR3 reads CASSLNPSQETQYF. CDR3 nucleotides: TGTGCCAGCAGTTTAAACCCGTCCCAAGAGACCCAGTACTTC.

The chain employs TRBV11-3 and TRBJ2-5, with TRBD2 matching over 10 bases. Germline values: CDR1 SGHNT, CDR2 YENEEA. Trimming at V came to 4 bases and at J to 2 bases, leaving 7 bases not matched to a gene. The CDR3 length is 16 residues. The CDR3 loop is CASSSQTSGAQETQYF. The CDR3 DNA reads TGTGCCAGCAGCTCCCAAACTAGCGGGGCGCAAGAGACCCAGTACTTC. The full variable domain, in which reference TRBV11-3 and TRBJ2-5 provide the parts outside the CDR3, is EAGVVQSPRYKIIEKKQPVAFWCNPISGHNTLYWYLQNLGQGPELLIRYENEEAVDDSQLPKDRFSAERLKGVDSTLKIQPAELGDSAVYLCASSSQTSGAQETQYFGPGTRLLVL.

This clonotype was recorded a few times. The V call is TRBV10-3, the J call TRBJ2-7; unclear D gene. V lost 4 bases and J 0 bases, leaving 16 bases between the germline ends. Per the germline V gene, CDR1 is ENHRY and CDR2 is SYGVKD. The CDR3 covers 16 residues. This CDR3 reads CAISGSSDASSYEQYF. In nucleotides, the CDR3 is TGTGCCATCAGTGGGTCTTCGGATGCGAGCTCCTACGAGCAGTACTTC.

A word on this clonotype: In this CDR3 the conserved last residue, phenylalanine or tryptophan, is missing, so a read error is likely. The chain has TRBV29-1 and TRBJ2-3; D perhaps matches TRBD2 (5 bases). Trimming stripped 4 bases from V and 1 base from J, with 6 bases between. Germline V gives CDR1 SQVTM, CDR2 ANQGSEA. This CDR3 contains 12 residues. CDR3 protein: CSVVGGTDTQYL. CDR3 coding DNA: TGCAGCGTTGTCGGGGGCACAGATACGCAGTATCTT.

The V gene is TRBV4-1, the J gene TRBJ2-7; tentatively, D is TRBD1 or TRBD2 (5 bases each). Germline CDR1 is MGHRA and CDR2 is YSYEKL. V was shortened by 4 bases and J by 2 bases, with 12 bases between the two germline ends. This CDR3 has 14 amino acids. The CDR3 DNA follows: TGCGCCAGCAGCCCGGGACGGGCCACCTACGAGCAGTACTTC. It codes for CASSPGRATYEQYF.

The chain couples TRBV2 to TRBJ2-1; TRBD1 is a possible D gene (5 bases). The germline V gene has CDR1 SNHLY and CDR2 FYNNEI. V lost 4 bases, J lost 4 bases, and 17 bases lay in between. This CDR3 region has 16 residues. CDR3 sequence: CASSGGAAVKYNEQFF. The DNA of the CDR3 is TGTGCCAGCAGTGGGGGCGCGGCGGTGAAATACAATGAGCAGTTCTTC.

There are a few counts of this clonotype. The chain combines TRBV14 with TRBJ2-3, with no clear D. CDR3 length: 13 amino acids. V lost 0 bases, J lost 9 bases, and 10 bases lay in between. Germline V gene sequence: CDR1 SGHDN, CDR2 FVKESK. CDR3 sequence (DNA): TGTGCCAGCAGCCAAGACGTTGTGGGGACGCAGTATTTT. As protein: CASSQDVVGTQYF.

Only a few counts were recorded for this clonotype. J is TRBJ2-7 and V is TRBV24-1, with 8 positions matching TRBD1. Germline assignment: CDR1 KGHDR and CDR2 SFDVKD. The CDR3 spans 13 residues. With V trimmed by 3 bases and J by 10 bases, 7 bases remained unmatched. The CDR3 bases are TGTGCCACCAGTGATCCGGGGACAGGTCGTCAGTACTTC. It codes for CATSDPGTGRQYF.

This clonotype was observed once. The CDR3 DNA follows: TGTGCCAGCAAGAGGGGGCGGGATGGCTACACCTTC. Translated, it gives CASKRGRDGYTF. J is TRBJ1-2 and V is TRBV2, with TRBD1 matching 7 bases. There are 12 residues in the CDR3. Germline CDR1 reads SNHLY; CDR2 reads FYNNEI. Losses at the gene ends were 7 bases for V and 6 bases for J; bases not matched to a gene: 5. Supplemented by reference TRBV2 and TRBJ1-2, the full variable domain reads EPEVTQTPSHQVTQMGQEVILRCVPISNHLYFYWYRQILGQKVEFLVSFYNNEISEKSEIFDDQFSVERPDGSNFTLKIRSTKLEDSAMYFCASKRGRDGYTFGSGTRLTVV.

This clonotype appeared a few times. The CDR3 loop reads CASFFKGALKYNSPLHF. For the CDR3, the DNA is TGTGCCAGCTTTTTTAAGGGGGCCTTGAAGTATAATTCACCCCTCCACTTT. The chain couples TRBV6-4 to TRBJ1-6, with 7 bases aligning to TRBD1. This CDR3 comprises 17 residues. Trimming removed 8 bases from V and 4 bases from J; junction bases left unmatched: 14. Germline CDR1 and CDR2: MRHNA and SNTAGT.

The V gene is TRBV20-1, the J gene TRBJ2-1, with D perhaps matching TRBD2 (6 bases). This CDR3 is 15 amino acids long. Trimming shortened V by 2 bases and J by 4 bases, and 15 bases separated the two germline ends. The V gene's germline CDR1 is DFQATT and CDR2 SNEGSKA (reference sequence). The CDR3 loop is CSARPGSGPYNEQFF. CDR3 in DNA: TGCAGTGCTAGACCCGGGAGTGGGCCATACAATGAGCAGTTCTTC.

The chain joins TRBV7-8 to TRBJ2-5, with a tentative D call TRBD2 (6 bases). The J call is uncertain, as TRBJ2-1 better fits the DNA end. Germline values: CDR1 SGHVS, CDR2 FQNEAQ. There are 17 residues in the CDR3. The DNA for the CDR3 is TGTGCCAGCAGCTTAGCGCGGATAGCGGCCTTTGAAAATGAGCAGTTCTTC. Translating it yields CASSLARIAAFENEQFF.

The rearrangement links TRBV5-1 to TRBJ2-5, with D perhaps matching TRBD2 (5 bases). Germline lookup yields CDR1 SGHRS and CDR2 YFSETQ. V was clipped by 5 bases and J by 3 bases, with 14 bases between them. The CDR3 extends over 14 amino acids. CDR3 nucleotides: TGCGCCAGCAGTTGGCGTCCGGAGGAAGAGACCCAGTACTTC. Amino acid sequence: CASSWRPEEETQYF.

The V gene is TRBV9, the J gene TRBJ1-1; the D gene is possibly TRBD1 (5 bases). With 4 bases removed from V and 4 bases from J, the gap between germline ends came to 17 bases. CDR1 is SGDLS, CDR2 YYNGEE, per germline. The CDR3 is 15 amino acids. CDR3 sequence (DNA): TGTGCCAGCAGCAGGGATCCGGGGGGGAGCACTGAAGCTTTCTTT. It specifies CASSRDPGGSTEAFF.